Shown below are 4 T cell receptor beta chains from a single sample sequenced in a study of blood T cells in healthy people across ages (dated by TCRdb to about 2015). Library method: 5' RACE. This sample was sequenced with an Illumina HiSeq 2500. A second PCR of about 7 to 12 cycles was run with a J-beta primer mix and a sample-barcoded 5' primer. TCRdb cleaned the public reads at Q25 with fastp, built clones with MiXCR and kept in-frame beta chains. Identical CDR3 protein sequences are pooled into one entry, listed with their most common genes and DNA. For this sample the table gives fewer than 2,000,000 distinct CDR3 sequences, of which roughly 32% were detected only once. In total, the top ten clones hold about 11% of the sample. The sample consisted of blood. Source of these receptors: a woman aged 30 to 39 in good health.

A remark on this clonotype: Germline and junction disagree at one end, which may indicate a read error. The V call is TRBV27, the J call TRBJ2-5; TRBD1 matches 8 bases. The CDR3 has 13 amino acids. CDR1 is MNHEY and CDR2 is SMNVEV in the germline V gene (reference sequence). The CDR3 is CAGSRGTGGTQYF. CDR3 in DNA: TGTGCCGGCAGTCGCGGGACAGGCGGGACCCAGTACTTC.

The rearrangement uses TRBV21-1 and TRBJ1-2; the table's D gene call, TRBD1, was not cross checked with the DNA. TRBV21-1 is noted as a pseudogene. This CDR3 comprises 15 residues. The DNA of the CDR3 is TGTGCCAGCAGCAATGAAGGGGATCTAGACTATGGCTACACCTTC. Residues: CASSNEGDLDYGYTF.

This clonotype was seen a handful of times. The chain combines TRBV27 with TRBJ2-1, with 11 bases aligning to TRBD2. J gave up 9 bases and V 2 bases, and 6 bases lay outside the gene matches. The V gene's germline CDR1 is MNHEY and CDR2 SMNVEV (reference sequence). This CDR3 contains 15 residues. The CDR3 DNA sequence: TGTGCCAGCAGTTTAGGGCCTAGCGGGGGGATTGAGCAGTTCTTC. Translating gives CASSLGPSGGIEQFF.

This clonotype was observed a handful of times. The chain has TRBV28 and TRBJ2-7, with D tentatively TRBD2 (6 bases). CDR3 size: 18 residues. Trimming removed 6 bases from V and 3 bases from J, with 27 bases in between. Germline CDR1 is MDHEN and CDR2 is SYDVKM. CDR3 in amino acids: CASSYRMRDPGSRYEQYF. Here the CDR3 DNA reads TGTGCCAGCAGCTATCGAATGCGGGACCCAGGATCCCGCTACGAGCAGTACTTC.